A selection of T cell receptor beta chains follows, all from one sample in a study of blood T cell repertoires in COVID-19. Only in-frame clones appear in the TCRdb table, and some are missing; sequencing was by immunoSEQ multiplex PCR. The sample holds roughly 200,000 clones, about four fifths seen once. Sequencing used peripheral blood. Receptors were obtained from a woman aged 80 or over with COVID-19, enrolled during active disease. Both conserved end residues are part of each CDR3. Some rows mark clone size as missing; the rest say once, few, many or name a class of expanded clone.

j_call v_call clone_size cdr3_aa
TRBJ1-5 TRBV19 . CASSDPVQGTPRGNQPQHF
TRBJ1-2 TRBV3-1/TRBV3-2 . CASSQEDRGRGYTF
TRBJ2-1 TRBV6-6 . CASKEGARYNEQFF
TRBJ1-1 TRBV12-3/TRBV12-4 . CASTRTGDVAFF
TRBJ2-3 TRBV6-2/TRBV6-3 . CASSLGGGQADTQYF
TRBJ2-1 TRBV4-1 few CASSRSTSGTSGTYNEQFF
TRBJ2-5 TRBV19 . CASKPPGDQETQYF
TRBJ1-4 TRBV29-1 . CSVERGTNEKLFF
TRBJ1-1 TRBV2 . CASSEETGNTEAFF
TRBJ1-2 TRBV28 . CASSLLPGGTGGYTF
TRBJ2-5 TRBV3-1/TRBV3-2 . CASSPRASGTRGETQYF
TRBJ1-2 TRBV4-1 . CASSQEGRAPHGYTF
TRBJ1-5 TRBV27 . CASSYPGGTANSNQPQHF
TRBJ1-2 TRBV18 . CASSTNGQSSNGYTF
TRBJ1-1 TRBV9 once CASSVASQGDTEAFF
TRBJ2-7 TRBV28 . CASKGGGAIRSYEQYF
TRBJ2-2 TRBV5-1 . CASSLSGSNTGELFF
TRBJ2-1 TRBV28 . CALYPVLRHNEQFF
TRBJ1-2 TRBV6-5 once CASSYSYRGTLYGYTF
TRBJ1-2 TRBV7-8 . CASSLAREYGYTF
TRBJ1-6 TRBV9 . CASQGAGVINSPLHF
TRBJ1-2 TRBV4-1 . CASSQTQGADYGYTF
TRBJ1-6 TRBV6-5 . CASTGQPKRSPLHF
TRBJ1-1 TRBV5-1 few CASSPGQGARNTEAFF
TRBJ1-5 TRBV19 . CASSGTGLNQPQHF
TRBJ2-5 TRBV7-7 . CASSRGAGVGETQYF
TRBJ1-1 TRBV5-1 . CASMEGPGRGTEAFF
TRBJ1-3 TRBV18 once CANRESSGNTIYF
TRBJ1-1 TRBV5-4 . CASSAGTGGRGAFF
TRBJ2-2 TRBV5-5 . CASSLGTSGSGGELFF
TRBJ1-3 TRBV5-1 . CASSLATGAGNTIYF
TRBJ2-1 TRBV9 . CASSVAMNEQFF
TRBJ2-3 TRBV5-1 . CASSQDSIPPTDTQYF
TRBJ1-1 TRBV11-2 . CASSLGRQGKEAFF
TRBJ1-1 TRBV18 . CASSPDRGQTEAFF
TRBJ2-3 TRBV24-1 . CATSEADTQYF
TRBJ1-2 TRBV27 . CASSPPRSGGWGGYTF
TRBJ2-3 TRBV6-5 . CASGGTDTQYF
TRBJ2-1 TRBV18 . CASSPVPGLKLNEQFF
TRBJ1-4 TRBV19 . CASSPVTTNEKLFF
TRBJ2-1 TRBV28 . CASSWDVPGREQFF
TRBJ2-3 TRBV3-1/TRBV3-2 . CASGLGGGGTDTQYF
TRBJ1-1 TRBV6-5 . CASLRGMDTEAFF
TRBJ1-5 TRBV21-1 once CASSCREGNQPQHF
TRBJ2-1 TRBV7-2 . CASSLGTGNHNEQFF
TRBJ1-2 TRBV19 . CASSTTTTRGWGGYTF
TRBJ2-5 TRBV2 . CASSGLLAEETQYF
TRBJ2-7 TRBV27 once CASSLSSGGSYEQYF
TRBJ1-5 TRBV5-6 . CASSLSGLLSNQPQHF
TRBJ1-1 TRBV5-1 . CASSSNTEAFF
TRBJ1-3 TRBV28 . CASSGDTYHSGNTIYF